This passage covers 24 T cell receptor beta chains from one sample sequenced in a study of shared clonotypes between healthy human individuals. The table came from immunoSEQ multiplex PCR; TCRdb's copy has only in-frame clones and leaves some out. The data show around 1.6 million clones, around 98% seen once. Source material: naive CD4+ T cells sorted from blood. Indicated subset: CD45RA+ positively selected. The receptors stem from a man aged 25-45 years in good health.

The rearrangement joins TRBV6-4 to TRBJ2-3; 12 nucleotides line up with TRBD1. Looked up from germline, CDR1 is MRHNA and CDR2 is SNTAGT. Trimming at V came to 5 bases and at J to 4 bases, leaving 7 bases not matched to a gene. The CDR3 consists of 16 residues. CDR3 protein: CASSRTGTGGSDTQYF. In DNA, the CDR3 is TGTGCCAGCAGTCGCACCGGGACAGGGGGCTCAGATACGCAGTATTTT.

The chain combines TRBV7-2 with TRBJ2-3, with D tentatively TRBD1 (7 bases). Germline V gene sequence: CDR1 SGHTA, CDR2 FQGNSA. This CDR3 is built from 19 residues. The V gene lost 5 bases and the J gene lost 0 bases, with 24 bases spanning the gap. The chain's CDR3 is CASSTAVEGAWPSTDTQYF. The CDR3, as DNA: TGTGCCAGCAGCACAGCGGTGGAGGGGGCCTGGCCAAGCACAGATACGCAGTATTTT.

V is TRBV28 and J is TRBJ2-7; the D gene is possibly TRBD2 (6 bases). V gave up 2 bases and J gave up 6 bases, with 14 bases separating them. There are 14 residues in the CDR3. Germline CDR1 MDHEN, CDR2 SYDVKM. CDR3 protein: CASSLALGGREQYF. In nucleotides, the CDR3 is TGTGCCAGCAGTTTAGCCCTGGGGGGTCGCGAGCAGTACTTC.

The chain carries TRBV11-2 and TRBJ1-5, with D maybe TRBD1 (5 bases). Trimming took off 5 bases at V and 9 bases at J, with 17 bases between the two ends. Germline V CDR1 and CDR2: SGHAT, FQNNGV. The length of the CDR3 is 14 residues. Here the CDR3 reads CASSDPTVSPPQHF. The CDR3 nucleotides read TGTGCCAGCAGCGATCCGACAGTTTCTCCGCCCCAGCATTTT. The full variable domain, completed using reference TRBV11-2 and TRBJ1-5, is EAGVAQSPRYKIIEKRQSVAFWCNPISGHATLYWYQQILGQGPKLLIQFQNNGVVDDSQLPKDRFSAERLKGVDSTLKIQPAKLEDSAVYLCASSDPTVSPPQHFGDGTRLSIL.

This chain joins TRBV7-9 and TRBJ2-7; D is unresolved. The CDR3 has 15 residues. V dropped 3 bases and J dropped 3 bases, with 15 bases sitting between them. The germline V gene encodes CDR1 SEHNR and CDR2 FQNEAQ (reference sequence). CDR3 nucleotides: TGTGCCAGCAGCTTTCGGACGGTCCTTAACTACGAGCAGTACTTC. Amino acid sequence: CASSFRTVLNYEQYF.

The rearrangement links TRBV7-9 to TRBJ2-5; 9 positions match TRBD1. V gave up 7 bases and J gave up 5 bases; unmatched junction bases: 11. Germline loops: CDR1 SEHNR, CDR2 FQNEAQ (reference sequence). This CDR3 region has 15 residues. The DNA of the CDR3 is TGTGCCAGCATGTCGGGACAGGGTGTTTTGGAGACCCAGTACTTC. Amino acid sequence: CASMSGQGVLETQYF.

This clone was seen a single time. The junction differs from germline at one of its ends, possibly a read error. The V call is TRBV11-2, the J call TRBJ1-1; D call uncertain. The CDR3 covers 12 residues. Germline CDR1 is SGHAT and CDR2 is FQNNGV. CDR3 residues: CANRGAGVEVFF. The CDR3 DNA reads TGTGCTAACCGGGGAGCTGGGGTTGAAGTTTTCTTT.

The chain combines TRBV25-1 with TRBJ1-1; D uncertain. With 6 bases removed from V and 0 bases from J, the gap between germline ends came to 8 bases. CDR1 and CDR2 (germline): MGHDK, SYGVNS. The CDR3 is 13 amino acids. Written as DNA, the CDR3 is TGTGCCAGCAGGTACGGGATGAACACTGAAGCTTTCTTT. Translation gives CASRYGMNTEAFF.

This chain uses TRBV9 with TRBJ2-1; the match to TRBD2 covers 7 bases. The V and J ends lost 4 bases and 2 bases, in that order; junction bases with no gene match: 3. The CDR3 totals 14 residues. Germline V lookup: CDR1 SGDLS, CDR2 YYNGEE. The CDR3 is CASSPGTTYNEQFF. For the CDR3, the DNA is TGTGCCAGCAGCCCCGGGACTACCTACAATGAGCAGTTCTTC.

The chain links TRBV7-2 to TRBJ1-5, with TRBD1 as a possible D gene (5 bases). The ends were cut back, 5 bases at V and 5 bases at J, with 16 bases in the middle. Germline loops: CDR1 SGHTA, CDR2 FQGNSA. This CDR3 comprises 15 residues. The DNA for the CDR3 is TGTGCCAGCAGCCCGGGACCCACAACCTATCAGCCCCAGCATTTT. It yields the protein CASSPGPTTYQPQHF.

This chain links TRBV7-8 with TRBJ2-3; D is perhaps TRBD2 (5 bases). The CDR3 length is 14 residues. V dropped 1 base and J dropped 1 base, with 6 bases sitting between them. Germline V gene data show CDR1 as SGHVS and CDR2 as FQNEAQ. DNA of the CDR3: TGTGCCAGCAGCTTAGAGGAGGGCACAGATACGCAGTATTTT. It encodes CASSLEEGTDTQYF.

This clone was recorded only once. The CDR3 sequence is CASSDFGTSISYEQYF. The DNA for the CDR3 is TGTGCCAGCAGTGATTTTGGGACTAGTATTTCCTACGAGCAGTACTTC. The gene calls are TRBV6-1 and TRBJ2-7; TRBD2 agrees at 8 bases. Germline V gene lookup returns CDR1 MNHNS and CDR2 SASEGT. There are 16 residues in the CDR3. After removal of 3 bases from V and 1 base from J, the junction contained 8 bases not matched to a gene.

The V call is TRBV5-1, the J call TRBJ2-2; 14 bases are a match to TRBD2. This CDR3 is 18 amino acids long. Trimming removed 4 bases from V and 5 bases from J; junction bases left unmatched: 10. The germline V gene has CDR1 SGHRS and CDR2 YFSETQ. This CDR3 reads CASSPRGGTSGRTGELFF. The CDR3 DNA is TGCGCCAGCAGCCCCCGGGGGGGGACTAGCGGGAGAACCGGGGAGCTGTTTTTT.

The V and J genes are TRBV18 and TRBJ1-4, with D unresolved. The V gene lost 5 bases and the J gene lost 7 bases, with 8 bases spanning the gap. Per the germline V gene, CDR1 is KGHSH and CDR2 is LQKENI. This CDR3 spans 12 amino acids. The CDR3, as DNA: TGTGCCAGCTCAGGGCCCAGTGAAAAACTGTTTTTT. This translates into CASSGPSEKLFF. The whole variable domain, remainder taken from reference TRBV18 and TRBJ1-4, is NAGVMQNPRHLVRRRGQEARLRCSPMKGHSHVYWYRQLPEEGLKFMVYLQKENIIDESGMPKERFSAEFPKEGPSILRIQQVVRGDSAAYFCASSGPSEKLFFGSGTQLSVL.

The CDR3 nucleotides read TGTGCCATCAGTCAGGGGGAGGATCAGCCCCAGCATTTT. It encodes CAISQGEDQPQHF. V is TRBV10-3 and J is TRBJ1-5; 7 bases match TRBD1. The CDR3 runs 13 residues. J lost 5 bases, V lost 5 bases, and 3 bases had no gene match. In germline, CDR1 is ENHRY, CDR2 SYGVKD.

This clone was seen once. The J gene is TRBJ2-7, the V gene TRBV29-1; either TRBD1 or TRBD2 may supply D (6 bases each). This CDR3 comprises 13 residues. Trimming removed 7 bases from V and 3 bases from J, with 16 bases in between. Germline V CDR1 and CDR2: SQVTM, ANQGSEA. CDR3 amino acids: CSARGPEGYEQYF. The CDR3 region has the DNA TGCAGCGCCCGGGGGCCGGAGGGCTACGAGCAGTACTTC.

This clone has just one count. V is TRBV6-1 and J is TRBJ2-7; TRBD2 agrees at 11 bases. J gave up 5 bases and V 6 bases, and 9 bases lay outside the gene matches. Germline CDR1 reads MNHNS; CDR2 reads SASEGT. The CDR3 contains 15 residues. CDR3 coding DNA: TGTGCCAGCAGACCCACGGCGGGACTAGCGGACGAGCAGTACTTC. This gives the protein CASRPTAGLADEQYF.

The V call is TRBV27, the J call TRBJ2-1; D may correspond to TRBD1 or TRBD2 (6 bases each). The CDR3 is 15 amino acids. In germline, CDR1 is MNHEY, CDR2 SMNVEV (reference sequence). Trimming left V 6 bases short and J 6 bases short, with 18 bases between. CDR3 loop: CASSRQKTGANEQFF. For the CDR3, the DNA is TGTGCCAGCAGCCGGCAGAAGACGGGGGCCAATGAGCAGTTCTTC.

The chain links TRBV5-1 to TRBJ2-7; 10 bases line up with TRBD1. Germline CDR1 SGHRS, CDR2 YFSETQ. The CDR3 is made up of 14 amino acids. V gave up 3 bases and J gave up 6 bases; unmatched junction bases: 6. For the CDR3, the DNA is TGCGCCAGCAGCTCGACAGGGGGCCGTAGCGAGCAGTACTTC. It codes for CASSSTGGRSEQYF.

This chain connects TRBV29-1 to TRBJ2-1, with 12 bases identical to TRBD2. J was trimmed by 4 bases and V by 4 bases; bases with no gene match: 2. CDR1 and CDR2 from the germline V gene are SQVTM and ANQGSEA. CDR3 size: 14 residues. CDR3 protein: CSVGLAGEYNEQFF. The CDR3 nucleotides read TGCAGCGTTGGACTAGCGGGAGAGTACAATGAGCAGTTCTTC.

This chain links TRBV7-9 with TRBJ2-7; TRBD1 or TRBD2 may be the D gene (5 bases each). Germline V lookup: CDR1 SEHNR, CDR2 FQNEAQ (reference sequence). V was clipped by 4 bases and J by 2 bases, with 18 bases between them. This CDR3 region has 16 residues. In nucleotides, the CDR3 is TGTGCCAGCAGCTACCAGGTCGGGGCCGCCACCTACGAGCAGTACTTC. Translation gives CASSYQVGAATYEQYF.

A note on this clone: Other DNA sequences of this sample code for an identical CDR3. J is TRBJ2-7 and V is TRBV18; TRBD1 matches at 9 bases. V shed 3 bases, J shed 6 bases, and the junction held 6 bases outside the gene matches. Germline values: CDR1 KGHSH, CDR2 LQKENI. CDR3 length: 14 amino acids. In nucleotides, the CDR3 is TGTGCCAGCTCACCTTTAGGGACAGGGAGCGAGCAGTACTTC. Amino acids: CASSPLGTGSEQYF.

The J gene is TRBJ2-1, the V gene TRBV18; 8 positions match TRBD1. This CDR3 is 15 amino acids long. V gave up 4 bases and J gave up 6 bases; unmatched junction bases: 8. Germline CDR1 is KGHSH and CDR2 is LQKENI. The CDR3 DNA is TGTGCCAGCTCACTCACCGGGACAGGCCTCAATGAGCAGTTCTTC. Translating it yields CASSLTGTGLNEQFF.

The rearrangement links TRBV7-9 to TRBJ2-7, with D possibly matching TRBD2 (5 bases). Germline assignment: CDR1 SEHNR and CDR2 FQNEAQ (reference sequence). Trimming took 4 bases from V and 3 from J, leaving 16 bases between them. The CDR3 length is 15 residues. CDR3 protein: CASSSRGMPGYEQYF. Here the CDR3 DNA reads TGTGCCAGCAGCTCGAGAGGGATGCCGGGCTACGAGCAGTACTTC.